Listed below are T cell receptor beta chains from one sample, sequenced in a study of T cell responses to AZD1222 COVID-19 vaccine. The repertoire was sequenced with immunoSEQ multiplex PCR; TCRdb's copy has only in-frame clones and lacks some. The sample holds about 150,000 clones, under 95% seen once. Sequencing was performed on peripheral blood, taken on day 0 of AZD1222 vaccination. The receptors stem from an adult in good health. CDR3s include the opening cysteine and the closing phenylalanine or tryptophan. A D gene is named only where the DNA matches it firmly. Not all rows give a size; the values are once, few, many and, for expanded clones, a class.

. TRBD2 TRBJ2-1 TRBV6-5 CASRLRGGRLNEQFF TGTGCCAGCAGATTGCGGGGGGGCCGATTGAATGAGCAGTTCTTC
. . TRBJ1-2 TRBV6-1 CASSEGLPPGGGYTF TGTGCCAGCAGTGAGGGTCTCCCTCCTGGGGGGGGCTACACCTTC
. . TRBJ1-1 TRBV30 CAWRTGGNTEAFF TGTGCCTGGAGGACGGGGGGGAACACTGAAGCTTTCTTT
. TRBD1 TRBJ1-2 TRBV18 CASSPDRGLGYTF TGTGCCAGCTCACCAGACAGGGGGCTTGGCTACACCTTC
. TRBD1 TRBJ1-3 TRBV12-5 CASGSTTGVNTIYF TGTGCTAGTGGTTCGACGACAGGGGTTAACACCATATATTTT
. . TRBJ1-1 TRBV21-1 CASSKAPTGGQMNTEAFF TGTGCCAGCAGCAAAGCGCCGACAGGGGGACAAATGAACACTGAAGCTTTCTTT
. . TRBJ2-1 TRBV19 CASSITGEGNEQFF TGTGCCAGTAGCATCACAGGGGAGGGCAATGAGCAGTTCTTC
. . TRBJ1-1 TRBV24-1 CATAGGGTEAFF TGTGCCACTGCAGGTGGTGGCACTGAAGCTTTCTTT
. . TRBJ2-1 TRBV28 CASSLTAAGSYNEQFF TGTGCCAGCAGTCTCACCGCGGCGGGAAGCTACAATGAGCAGTTCTTC
. . TRBJ2-2 TRBV10-3 CAISAGQGGTGELFF TGTGCCATCAGTGCGGGTCAGGGGGGGACCGGGGAGCTGTTTTTT
few TRBD1 TRBJ1-2 TRBV28 CASSGDRGRFYGYTF TGTGCCAGCAGTGGGGACAGGGGGCGCTTCTATGGCTACACCTTC
. . TRBJ1-1 TRBV10-3 CAIASGSEAFF TGTGCCATCGCCTCAGGGTCTGAAGCTTTCTTT
. TRBD1 TRBJ1-2 TRBV29-1 CSVAGQGNYGYTF TGCAGCGTCGCGGGACAGGGAAACTATGGCTACACCTTC
. . TRBJ1-2 TRBV4-3 CASSQDRESGYTF TGCGCCAGCAGCCAAGATCGCGAAAGTGGCTACACCTTC
. TRBD1 TRBJ1-2 TRBV29-1 CSVTGERGYTF TGCAGCGTTACAGGGGAGCGTGGCTACACCTTC
. . TRBJ2-7 TRBV6-5 CASSLHLSARGEQYF TGTGCCAGCAGTTTACACCTTTCGGCTCGGGGAGAGCAGTACTTC
. TRBD2 TRBJ2-1 TRBV19 CATSEGTSAWNEQFF TGTGCCACCTCGGAGGGGACTAGTGCTTGGAATGAGCAGTTCTTC
. TRBD1 TRBJ1-5 TRBV27 CATQNGTENQPQHF TGTGCCACACAAAACGGGACAGAGAATCAGCCCCAGCATTTT
. . TRBJ1-2 TRBV3-1/TRBV3-2 CASSQVQHGYTF TGTGCCAGCAGCCAAGTACAGCATGGCTACACCTTC
. . TRBJ2-1 TRBV6-5 CASNRDIRNEQFF TGTGCCAGCAACAGGGATATAAGGAATGAGCAGTTCTTC
. . TRBJ1-3 TRBV14 CASSQVRGDGNTIYF TGTGCCAGCAGCCAAGTGAGGGGAGACGGAAACACCATATATTTT
few TRBD2 TRBJ2-3 TRBV6-1 CASSEARGGPDTQYF TGTGCCAGCAGTGAAGCGCGGGGGGGCCCAGATACGCAGTATTTT
. . TRBJ1-1 TRBV28 CASSWLITEAFF TGTGCCAGCAGTTGGCTTATCACTGAAGCTTTCTTT
. . TRBJ1-5 TRBV2 CASSEGRVLNQPQHF TGTGCCAGCAGTGAAGGCAGGGTCCTCAATCAGCCCCAGCATTTT
. . TRBJ2-6 TRBV28 CASGLTGANVLTF TGTGCCAGCGGGTTAACTGGGGCCAACGTCCTGACTTTC
. TRBD1 TRBJ2-7 TRBV2 CASSGGQGFYEQYF TGTGCCAGCAGTGGGGGACAGGGGTTTTACGAGCAGTACTTC
. TRBD1 TRBJ1-5 TRBV2 CASSAPGQGGQPQHF TGTGCCAGCAGTGCGCCCGGACAGGGCGGTCAGCCCCAGCATTTT
. . TRBJ1-1 TRBV3-1/TRBV3-2 CASSQGRGTEAFF TGTGCCAGCAGCCAAGGCCGAGGAACTGAAGCTTTCTTT
. . TRBJ2-7 TRBV10-1 CASSGGILGYEQYF TGCGCCAGCAGTGGGGGTATACTCGGCTACGAGCAGTACTTC
. TRBD2 TRBJ2-2 TRBV6-5 CASERTSGTGELFF TGTGCCAGCGAACGGACTAGCGGGACCGGGGAGCTGTTTTTT
few TRBD1 TRBJ2-7 TRBV2 CASSGRQGYEQYF TGTGCCAGCAGTGGAAGACAGGGGTACGAGCAGTACTTC
. TRBD1 TRBJ1-1 TRBV5-1 CASSPGTGPNTEAFF TGCGCCAGCAGCCCTGGGACAGGACCGAACACTGAAGCTTTCTTT
. . TRBJ1-2 TRBV29-1 CSVGPTNYGYTF TGCAGCGTTGGTCCTACTAACTATGGCTACACCTTC
. TRBD1 TRBJ1-4 TRBV30 CAWSPPRGQDNEKLFF TGTGCCTGGAGTCCACCAAGGGGACAGGATAATGAAAAACTGTTTTTT
. . TRBJ2-3 TRBV4-2 CASSQGLADTQYF TGTGCCAGCAGCCAAGGACTTGCAGATACGCAGTATTTT
. TRBD2 TRBJ2-2 TRBV7-2 CASSERGRTGELFF TGTGCCAGCAGCGAGCGGGGGAGGACCGGGGAGCTGTTTTTT
. . TRBJ1-6 TRBV11-2 CASSPQGYNSPLHF TGTGCCAGCAGCCCACAAGGATATAATTCACCCCTCCACTTT
. TRBD1 TRBJ1-5 TRBV19 CASRPAETGIYSNQPQHF TGTGCCAGTAGACCAGCCGAGACAGGGATCTATAGCAATCAGCCCCAGCATTTT
. . TRBJ1-1 TRBV5-5 CASNPRPGGTEAFF TGTGCCAGCAACCCTCGGCCGGGGGGGACTGAAGCTTTCTTT
. . TRBJ1-1 TRBV29-1 CSVEWAGVNTEAFF TGCAGCGTTGAATGGGCAGGGGTGAACACTGAAGCTTTCTTT
. . TRBJ2-5 TRBV10-3 CAIRGVEETQYF TGTGCCATCAGGGGCGTCGAGGAGACCCAGTACTTC
. TRBD1 TRBJ1-4 TRBV5-1 CASSFQLGQGNEKLFF TGCGCCAGCAGCTTCCAGCTCGGACAGGGGAATGAAAAACTGTTTTTT
. . TRBJ1-1 TRBV4-1 CASSQDGAGGGLGAFF TGCGCCAGCAGCCAAGACGGTGCAGGCGGGGGGTTAGGAGCTTTCTTT
. . TRBJ2-2 TRBV9 CASSVDGGGPGELFF TGTGCCAGCAGCGTAGATGGAGGGGGACCCGGGGAGCTGTTTTTT
once TRBD2 TRBJ2-3 TRBV5-4 CASSHGTSGRGDTQYF TGTGCCAGCAGCCATGGGACTAGCGGGAGAGGGGATACGCAGTATTTT
. TRBD1 TRBJ1-2 TRBV19 CASRGTGPNYGYTF TGTGCCAGTAGAGGGACAGGGCCTAACTATGGCTACACCTTC
. . TRBJ1-2 TRBV5-6 CASSLQNAGGHDTGGYTF TGTGCCAGCAGCTTACAAAACGCCGGGGGGCATGATACGGGCGGCTACACCTTC
once . TRBJ2-7 TRBV13 CASSVTGDSRAEQYF TGTGCCAGCAGCGTCACTGGGGACTCCCGGGCCGAGCAGTACTTC
. . TRBJ1-5 TRBV4-2 CASSLLGEPQHF TGTGCCAGCAGCTTATTGGGAGAGCCCCAGCATTTT